The entry that follows covers one T cell receptor (beta chain) sequence. This record comes from a study of control samples from healthy donors and cancer patients. TCRdb keeps only in-frame clones here, not all; method: immunoSEQ multiplex PCR. The data show approximately 150,000 clones, 91% seen once. The specimen sequenced was blood. This TCR was sampled from a woman between 40 and 50 years old in good health.

CDR3 amino acids: CASSLGGTATYEQYF. DNA of the CDR3: TGCGCCAGCAGCTTGGGAGGAACCGCTACCTACGAGCAGTACTTC. The chain is built from TRBV5-1 and TRBJ2-7; D gene unclear. The CDR3 is 15 residues long. Trimming removed 0 bases at V and 2 bases at J, with 12 bases between. Germline V gene data show CDR1 as SGHRS and CDR2 as YFSETQ.